This TCR beta chain was sequenced for a study of shared clonotypes between healthy human individuals. Positive CCR7 selection of CD45RO-negative cells yielded the naive CD8 cells, and terminally differentiated effector memory CD45RA+ cells were excluded. The study enrolled healthy HIV-negative adults without recent acute infections or vaccinations as donors. Germline V CDR1 and CDR2: SGHDT, YYEEEE. This CDR3 comprises 15 residues. General study results and limits: Deeper or shallower sequencing was expected to change how clonotypes are shared among donors. Larger richness was generally estimated for naive than memory subsets.

In the case of this clone: Its matching antigen is unknown. At one of its ends the junction is not consistent with the germline gene, which may arise from a read error.

This was a deep-level run. TCRdb's table, derived via immunoSEQ multiplex PCR, lists solely in-frame clones and lacks some. The data contain about 870,000 clones, almost 95% of them singletons. J is TRBJ2-5 and V is TRBV5-6; 9 bases agree with TRBD2. Material for sequencing was naive CD8+ T cells sorted from blood. The clonotype was recovered from a man aged 25-45 years in good health. CDR3 DNA sequence: TGTGCCAGCAGCTTATCAGCGGGAGGCCAAAAGACCCAGTACTTC. Translation gives CASSLSAGGQKTQYF.